The entry that follows covers one TCR beta chain sequence. Its target is unknown. The sample comes from a study of CD8 T cells in ankylosing spondylitis. Study-wide points: Disease-linked clones reportedly showed significant enrichment in matched ankylosing spondylitis synovial fluid. Clones linked to disease, bearing a CD8+ phenotype, were relatively rare in peripheral blood. Certain motif variants had earlier appeared in reactive arthritis synovial fluid and blood. A TCR beta motif made of several highly homologous variants seemed typical of ankylosing spondylitis blood.

As the method for making TCR beta libraries, quantitative 5'-RACE with molecular barcodes was used. MiXCR, run by TCRdb on the 5' RACE reads, gives a single entry per CDR3 protein. Counted here are around 770,000 distinct CDR3 sequences, about 11% occurring once; the ten biggest clones make up approximately 0.46%. Trimming stripped 7 bases from V and 14 bases from J, with 9 bases between. Germline values: CDR1 DFQATT, CDR2 SNEGSKA (reference sequence). The CDR3 contains 9 residues. The sequence was obtained from a male donor with ankylosing spondylitis. Sample: blood, either unsorted or a sorted T cell fraction (not recorded which). The chain couples TRBV20-1 to TRBJ1-6; D is possibly TRBD1 (5 bases). CDR3 nucleotides: TGCAGTGTCCAGGGATCCCTCCACTTT. Translated, it gives CSVQGSLHF.